This is a list of T cell receptor beta chains from one sample in a study of shared clonotypes between healthy human individuals. The repertoire was sequenced with immunoSEQ multiplex PCR; TCRdb's copy has only in-frame clones and lacks some. The sample has about 470,000 clones, 70% to 80% seen once; the top ten hold 13%. The sample was PBMCs. These receptors all stem from a woman aged 35 to 49 in good health. Some clones in this sample may be carry-over from other donors' samples. CDR3s include the opening cysteine and the closing phenylalanine or tryptophan. A D gene is named only where the DNA matches it firmly. Rows give clone size only sometimes, using once, few, many, or a class for an expanded clone.

d_call: NA; v_call: TRBV13; clone_size: NA; j_call: TRBJ2-3; cdr3_aa: CASSKVADTQYF; cdr3_nt: TGTGCCAGCAGCAAAGTGGCAGATACGCAGTATTTT
d_call: TRBD1; v_call: TRBV28; clone_size: NA; j_call: TRBJ2-3; cdr3_aa: CATTAGGGPDTQYF; cdr3_nt: TGTGCCACCACGGCAGGGGGTGGCCCAGATACGCAGTATTTT
d_call: NA; v_call: TRBV28; clone_size: NA; j_call: TRBJ1-1; cdr3_aa: CASISGAMNTEAFF; cdr3_nt: TGTGCCAGCATTAGCGGCGCCATGAACACTGAAGCTTTCTTT
d_call: TRBD1; v_call: TRBV27; clone_size: NA; j_call: TRBJ1-2; cdr3_aa: CASRPGGGYYGYTF; cdr3_nt: TGTGCCAGCAGACCAGGGGGCGGTTACTATGGCTACACCTTC
d_call: TRBD1; v_call: TRBV7-9; clone_size: NA; j_call: TRBJ2-7; cdr3_aa: CASSPRDRANHPYEQYF; cdr3_nt: TGTGCCAGCAGCCCCCGGGACAGGGCAAACCACCCCTACGAGCAGTACTTC
d_call: TRBD2; v_call: TRBV2; clone_size: NA; j_call: TRBJ2-1; cdr3_aa: CASGAGGSSYNEQFF; cdr3_nt: TGTGCCAGCGGGGCGGGCGGGAGCTCCTACAATGAGCAGTTCTTC
d_call: TRBD1; v_call: TRBV11-2; clone_size: NA; j_call: TRBJ1-2; cdr3_aa: CASSPRGRGHGYTF; cdr3_nt: TGTGCCAGCAGCCCTAGGGGCAGGGGGCATGGCTACACCTTC
d_call: NA; v_call: TRBV4-3; clone_size: NA; j_call: TRBJ2-5; cdr3_aa: CASSQERASTQYF; cdr3_nt: TGCGCCAGCAGCCAAGAGCGAGCCTCGACCCAGTACTTC
d_call: NA; v_call: TRBV2; clone_size: NA; j_call: TRBJ1-1; cdr3_aa: CASSIRGRTEAFF; cdr3_nt: TGTGCCAGCAGCATCAGGGGCAGGACTGAAGCCTTCTTT
d_call: NA; v_call: TRBV7-3; clone_size: NA; j_call: TRBJ2-3; cdr3_aa: CASSLSRGTDTQYF; cdr3_nt: TGTGCCAGCAGCTTAAGCAGGGGCACAGATACGCAGTATTTT
d_call: NA; v_call: TRBV29-1; clone_size: NA; j_call: TRBJ1-1; cdr3_aa: CSASIGGTEAFF; cdr3_nt: TGCAGCGCCTCGATCGGTGGCACTGAAGCTTTCTTT
d_call: TRBD2; v_call: TRBV5-4; clone_size: NA; j_call: TRBJ2-7; cdr3_aa: CASSGAGDYEQYF; cdr3_nt: TGTGCCAGCAGCGGGGCGGGGGACTACGAGCAGTACTTC
d_call: TRBD1; v_call: TRBV6-5; clone_size: few; j_call: TRBJ2-2; cdr3_aa: CASSYSGGRGTGELFF; cdr3_nt: TGTGCCAGCAGTTACTCTGGGGGCAGGGGGACCGGGGAGCTGTTTTTT
d_call: NA; v_call: TRBV11-2; clone_size: NA; j_call: TRBJ1-1; cdr3_aa: CASSLDWAGSTEAFF; cdr3_nt: TGTGCCAGCAGCTTAGATTGGGCAGGTTCAACTGAAGCTTTCTTT
d_call: NA; v_call: TRBV5-8; clone_size: once; j_call: TRBJ2-7; cdr3_aa: CASSLTGTVVDEQYF; cdr3_nt: TGTGCCAGCAGCCTTACCGGGACCGTCGTTGACGAGCAGTACTTC
d_call: NA; v_call: TRBV7-6; clone_size: NA; j_call: TRBJ2-3; cdr3_aa: CASSLSRGTDTQYF; cdr3_nt: TGTGCCAGCAGCTTGAGCAGGGGCACAGATACGCAGTATTTT
d_call: NA; v_call: TRBV5-1; clone_size: NA; j_call: TRBJ2-7; cdr3_aa: CASSWGDPTYEQYF; cdr3_nt: TGCGCCAGCAGCTGGGGGGATCCAACCTACGAGCAGTACTTC
d_call: NA; v_call: TRBV20-1; clone_size: NA; j_call: TRBJ2-5; cdr3_aa: CSAIGWETQYF; cdr3_nt: TGCAGTGCTATAGGTTGGGAGACCCAGTACTTC
d_call: NA; v_call: TRBV6-1; clone_size: NA; j_call: TRBJ2-7; cdr3_aa: CASSEVAGTHAGSYEQYF; cdr3_nt: TGTGCCAGCAGTGAAGTAGCAGGAACCCATGCGGGCTCCTACGAGCAGTACTTC
d_call: NA; v_call: TRBV19; clone_size: NA; j_call: TRBJ2-1; cdr3_aa: CASSMGQGVYNEQFF; cdr3_nt: TGTGCCAGTAGTATGGGACAAGGGGTTTACAATGAGCAGTTCTTC
d_call: TRBD1; v_call: TRBV9; clone_size: few; j_call: TRBJ1-2; cdr3_aa: CASSVDRDGYTF; cdr3_nt: TGTGCCAGCAGCGTTGACAGGGACGGCTACACCTTC
d_call: TRBD2; v_call: TRBV11-3; clone_size: once; j_call: TRBJ2-1; cdr3_aa: CASSSITPISGQAYNEQFF; cdr3_nt: TGTGCCAGCAGCTCAATAACACCGATTAGCGGGCAAGCCTACAATGAGCAGTTCTTC
d_call: NA; v_call: TRBV18; clone_size: NA; j_call: TRBJ1-6; cdr3_aa: CASSPDVPSVYNSPLHF; cdr3_nt: TGTGCCAGCTCACCGGACGTTCCAAGCGTCTATAATTCACCCCTCCACTTT
d_call: TRBD2; v_call: TRBV30; clone_size: NA; j_call: TRBJ2-7; cdr3_aa: CAWTRIPGLADSSYEQYF; cdr3_nt: TGTGCCTGGACGAGGATCCCAGGACTAGCGGATAGCTCCTACGAGCAGTACTTC